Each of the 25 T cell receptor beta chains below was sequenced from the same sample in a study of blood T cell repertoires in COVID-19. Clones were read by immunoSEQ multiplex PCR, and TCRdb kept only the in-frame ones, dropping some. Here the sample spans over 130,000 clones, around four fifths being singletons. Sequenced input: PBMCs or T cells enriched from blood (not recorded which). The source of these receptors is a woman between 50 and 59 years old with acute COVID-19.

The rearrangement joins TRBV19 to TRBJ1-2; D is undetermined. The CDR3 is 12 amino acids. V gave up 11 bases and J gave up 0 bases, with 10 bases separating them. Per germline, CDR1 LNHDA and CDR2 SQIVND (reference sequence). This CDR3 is CAAGSSNYGYTF. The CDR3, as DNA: TGTGCCGCAGGTTCCTCTAACTATGGCTACACCTTC.

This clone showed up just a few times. This chain's CDR3 is CASSETGASSSYEQYF. The DNA of the CDR3 is TGTGCCAGCAGCGAAACAGGGGCTTCGAGCTCCTACGAGCAGTACTTC. The chain couples TRBV11-1 to TRBJ2-7; TRBD1 aligns across 7 bases. This CDR3 region has 16 residues. Germline assignment: CDR1 SGHAT and CDR2 FQDESV (reference sequence). V was pared by 5 bases and J by 0 bases, with 10 bases of the junction left unmatched.

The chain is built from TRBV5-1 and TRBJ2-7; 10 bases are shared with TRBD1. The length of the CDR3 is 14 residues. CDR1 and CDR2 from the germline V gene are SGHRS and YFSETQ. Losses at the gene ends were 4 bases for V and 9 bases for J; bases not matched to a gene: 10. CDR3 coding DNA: TGCGCCAGCAGCGGCGGGACAGGGGAGAGGGGGCAGTACTTC. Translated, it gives CASSGGTGERGQYF.

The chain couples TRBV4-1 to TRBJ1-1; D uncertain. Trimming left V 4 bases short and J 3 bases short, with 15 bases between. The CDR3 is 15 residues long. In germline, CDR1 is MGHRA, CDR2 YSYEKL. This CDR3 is CASSPEGGGYTEAFF. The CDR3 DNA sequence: TGCGCCAGCAGCCCCGAGGGAGGCGGGTACACTGAAGCTTTCTTT.

CDR3 coding DNA: TGTGCCAGCAGCCCCCGGGCAGGGGATTACTATGGCTACACCTTC. Protein product: CASSPRAGDYYGYTF. This sequence joins TRBV13 and TRBJ1-2; D perhaps matches TRBD1 (6 bases). The CDR3 consists of 15 residues. Germline CDR1 PRHDT, CDR2 FYEKMQ (reference sequence). The V and J ends lost 5 bases and 3 bases respectively, with 16 bases between them.

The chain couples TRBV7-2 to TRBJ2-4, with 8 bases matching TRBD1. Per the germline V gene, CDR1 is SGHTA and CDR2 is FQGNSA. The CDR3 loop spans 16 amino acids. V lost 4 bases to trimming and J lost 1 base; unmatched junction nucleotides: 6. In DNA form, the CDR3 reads TGTGCCAGCAGCTCCCAGGGGGCGAATGCCAAAAACATTCAGTACTTC. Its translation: CASSSQGANAKNIQYF.

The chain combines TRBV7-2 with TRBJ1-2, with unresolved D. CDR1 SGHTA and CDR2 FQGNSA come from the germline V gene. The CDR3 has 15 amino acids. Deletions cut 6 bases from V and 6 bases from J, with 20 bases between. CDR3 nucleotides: TGTGCCAGCAGTAATCGAGCAGCCGCAGGTAATGGCTACACCTTC. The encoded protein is CASSNRAAAGNGYTF.

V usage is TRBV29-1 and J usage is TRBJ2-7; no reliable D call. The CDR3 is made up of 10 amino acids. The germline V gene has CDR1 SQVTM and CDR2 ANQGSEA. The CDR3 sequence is CTTVDYEQYF. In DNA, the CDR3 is TGCACAACTGTAGACTACGAGCAGTACTTC.

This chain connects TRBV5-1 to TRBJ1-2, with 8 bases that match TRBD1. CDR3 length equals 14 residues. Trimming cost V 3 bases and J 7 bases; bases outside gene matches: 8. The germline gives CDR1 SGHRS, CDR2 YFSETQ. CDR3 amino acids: CASSSDRESSGYTF. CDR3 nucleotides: TGCGCCAGCAGCTCGGACAGGGAGAGTAGTGGCTACACCTTC.

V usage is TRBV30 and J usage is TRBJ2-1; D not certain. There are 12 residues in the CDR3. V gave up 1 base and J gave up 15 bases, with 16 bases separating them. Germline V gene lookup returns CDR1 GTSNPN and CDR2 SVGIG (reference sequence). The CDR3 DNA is TGTGCCTGGAGTGGTATGACTTTGGTTCGGTTCTTC. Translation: CAWSGMTLVRFF.

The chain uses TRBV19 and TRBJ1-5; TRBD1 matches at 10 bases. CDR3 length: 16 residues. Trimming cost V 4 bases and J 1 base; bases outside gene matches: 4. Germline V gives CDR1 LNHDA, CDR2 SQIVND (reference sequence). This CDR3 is CASSRQGAGSNQPQHF. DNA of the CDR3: TGTGCCAGTAGTAGACAGGGGGCTGGAAGCAATCAGCCCCAGCATTTT.

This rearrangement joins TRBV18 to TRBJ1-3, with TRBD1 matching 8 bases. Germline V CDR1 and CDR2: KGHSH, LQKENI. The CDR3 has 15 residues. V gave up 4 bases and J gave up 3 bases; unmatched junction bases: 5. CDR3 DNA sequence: TGTGCCAGCTCACTGCAGGGGGCGCTTGGAAACACCATATATTTT. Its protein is CASSLQGALGNTIYF.

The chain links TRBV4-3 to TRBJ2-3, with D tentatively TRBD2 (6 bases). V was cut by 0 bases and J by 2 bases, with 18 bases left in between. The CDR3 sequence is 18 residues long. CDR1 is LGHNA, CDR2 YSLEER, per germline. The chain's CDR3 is CASSQDLSFPGVTDTQYF. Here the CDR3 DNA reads TGCGCCAGCAGCCAAGATCTCTCCTTCCCGGGAGTCACAGATACGCAGTATTTT.

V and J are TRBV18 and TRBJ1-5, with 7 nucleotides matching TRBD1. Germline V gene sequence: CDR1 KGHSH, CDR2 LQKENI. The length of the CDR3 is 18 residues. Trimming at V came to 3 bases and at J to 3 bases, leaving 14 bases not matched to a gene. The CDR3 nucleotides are TGTGCCAGCTCACCCCAAGGAGGGGGCGGTATGGACAATCAGCCCCAGCATTTT. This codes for CASSPQGGGGMDNQPQHF.

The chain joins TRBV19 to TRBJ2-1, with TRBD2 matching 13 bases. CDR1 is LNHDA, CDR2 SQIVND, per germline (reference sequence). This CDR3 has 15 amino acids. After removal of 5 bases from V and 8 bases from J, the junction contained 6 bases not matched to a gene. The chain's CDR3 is CASSATSGRFDEQFF. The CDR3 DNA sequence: TGTGCCAGTAGTGCGACTAGCGGGAGGTTTGATGAGCAGTTCTTC.

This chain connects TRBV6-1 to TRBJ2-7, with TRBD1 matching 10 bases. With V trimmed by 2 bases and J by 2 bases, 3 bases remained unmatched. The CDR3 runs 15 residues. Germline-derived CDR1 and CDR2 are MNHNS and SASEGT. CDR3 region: CASSEIGQGAYEQYF. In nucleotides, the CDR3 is TGTGCCAGCAGTGAAATAGGACAGGGGGCCTACGAGCAGTACTTC.

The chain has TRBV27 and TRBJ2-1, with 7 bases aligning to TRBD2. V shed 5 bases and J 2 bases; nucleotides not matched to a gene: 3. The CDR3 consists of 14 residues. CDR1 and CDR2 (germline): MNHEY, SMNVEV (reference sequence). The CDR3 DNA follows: TGTGCCAGCAGTGTTGGACTAGCCTACAATGAGCAGTTCTTC. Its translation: CASSVGLAYNEQFF.

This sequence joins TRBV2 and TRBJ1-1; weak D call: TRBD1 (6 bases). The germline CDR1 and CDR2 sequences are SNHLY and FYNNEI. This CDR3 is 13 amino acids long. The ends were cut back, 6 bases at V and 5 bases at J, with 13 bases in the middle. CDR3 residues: CASSQGRGTEAFF. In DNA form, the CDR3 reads TGTGCCAGCAGCCAGGGGCGGGGGACTGAAGCTTTCTTT.

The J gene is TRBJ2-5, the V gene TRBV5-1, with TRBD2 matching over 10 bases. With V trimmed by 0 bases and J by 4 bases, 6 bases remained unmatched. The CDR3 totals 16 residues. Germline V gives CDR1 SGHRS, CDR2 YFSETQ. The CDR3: CASSLGSSGRVETQYF. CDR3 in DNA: TGCGCCAGCAGCTTGGGTTCGAGCGGGAGGGTAGAGACCCAGTACTTC.

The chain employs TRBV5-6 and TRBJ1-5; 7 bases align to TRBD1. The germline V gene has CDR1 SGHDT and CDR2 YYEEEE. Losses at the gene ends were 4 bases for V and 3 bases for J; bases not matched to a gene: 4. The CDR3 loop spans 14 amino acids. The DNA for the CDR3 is TGTGCCAGCAGCATTAGGGGGCCCAATCAGCCCCAGCATTTT. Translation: CASSIRGPNQPQHF.

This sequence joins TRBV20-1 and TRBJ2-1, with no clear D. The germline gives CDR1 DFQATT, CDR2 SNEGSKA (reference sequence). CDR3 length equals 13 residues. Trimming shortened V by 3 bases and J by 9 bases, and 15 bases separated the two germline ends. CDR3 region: CSASASTTSEQFF. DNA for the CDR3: TGCAGTGCTAGTGCGAGCACGACAAGTGAGCAGTTCTTC.

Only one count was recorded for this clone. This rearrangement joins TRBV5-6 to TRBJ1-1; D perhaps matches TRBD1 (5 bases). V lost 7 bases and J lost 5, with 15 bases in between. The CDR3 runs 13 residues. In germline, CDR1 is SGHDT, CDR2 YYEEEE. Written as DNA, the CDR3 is TGTGCCAGCGGGACGCGGGGGTTGACTGAAGCTTTCTTT. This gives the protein CASGTRGLTEAFF.

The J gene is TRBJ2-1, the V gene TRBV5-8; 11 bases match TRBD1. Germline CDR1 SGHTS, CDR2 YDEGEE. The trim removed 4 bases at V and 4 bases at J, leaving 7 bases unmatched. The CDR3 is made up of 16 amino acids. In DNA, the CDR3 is TGTGCCAGCAGCCTCAATGGGGACAGGGGGTACAATGAGCAGTTCTTC. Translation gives CASSLNGDRGYNEQFF.

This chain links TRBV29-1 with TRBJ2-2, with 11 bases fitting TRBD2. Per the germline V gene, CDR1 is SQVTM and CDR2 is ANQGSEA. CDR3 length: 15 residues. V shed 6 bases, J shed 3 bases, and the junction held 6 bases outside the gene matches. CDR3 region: CSVTGLAEDTGELFF. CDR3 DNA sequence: TGCAGCGTAACGGGACTAGCGGAAGACACCGGGGAGCTGTTTTTT.

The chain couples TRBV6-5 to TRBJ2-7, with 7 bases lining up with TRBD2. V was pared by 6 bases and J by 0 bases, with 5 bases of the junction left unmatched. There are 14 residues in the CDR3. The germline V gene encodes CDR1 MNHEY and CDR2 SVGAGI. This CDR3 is CASRVGGSSYEQYF. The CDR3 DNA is TGTGCCAGCAGGGTGGGAGGGAGCTCCTACGAGCAGTACTTC.